What follows are 17 T cell receptor beta chains derived from one specimen sequenced in a study of blood T cell repertoires in COVID-19. Sequenced by immunoSEQ multiplex PCR; TCRdb stores in-frame clones only, minus some. Among 100,000 or so clones listed, 80% to 90% were seen once. Sequences were obtained from PBMCs or T cells enriched from blood (not recorded which). The receptor set was obtained from a woman aged 45-60 years who had recovered from COVID-19.

This chain connects TRBV2 to TRBJ1-4, with unresolved D. Trimming took off 6 bases at V and 7 bases at J, with 15 bases between the two ends. Germline loops: CDR1 SNHLY, CDR2 FYNNEI. CDR3 size: 14 residues. The CDR3 here is CASSRLDVGEKLFF. Here the CDR3 DNA reads TGTGCCAGCAGCCGACTAGACGTGGGTGAAAAACTGTTTTTT.

This chain uses TRBV30 with TRBJ2-7; 7 positions agree with TRBD2. V shed 1 base, J shed 2 bases, and the junction held 5 bases outside the gene matches. Germline lookup yields CDR1 GTSNPN and CDR2 SVGIG (reference sequence). This CDR3 comprises 14 residues. CDR3 sequence reads: CAWSEAGETYEQYF. The CDR3 DNA sequence: TGTGCCTGGAGTGAGGCGGGAGAGACCTACGAGCAGTACTTC.

This sequence joins TRBV7-8 and TRBJ2-2; 10 bases line up with TRBD2. The germline gives CDR1 SGHVS, CDR2 FQNEAQ. V gave up 5 bases and J gave up 1 base; unmatched junction bases: 7. This CDR3 is 17 amino acids long. The CDR3 DNA is TGTGCCAGCAGCCTCCTAGCGGGAGACCTGAACACCGGGGAGCTGTTTTTT. Translating gives CASSLLAGDLNTGELFF.

The chain links TRBV6-2 or TRBV6-3 to TRBJ1-6; TRBD1 might be the D (6 bases). The germline V gene has CDR1 MNHEY and CDR2 SVGEGT. CDR3 length: 14 residues. Trimming pared 2 bases from V and 7 bases from J, leaving 9 bases between. CDR3 amino acids: CASSYGGLNSPLHF. In DNA, the CDR3 is TGTGCCAGCAGTTACGGGGGCCTCAATTCACCCCTCCACTTT.

V gene TRBV7-3 combines with J gene TRBJ1-1; D is unclear. The CDR3 is 15 amino acids. Trimming cost V 5 bases and J 0 bases, with 13 bases left between them. CDR1 and CDR2 from the germline V gene are SGHTA and FQGTGA. The CDR3 nucleotides are TGTGCCAGCAGCCCCGGGATAGGAATGAACACTGAAGCTTTCTTT. This gives the protein CASSPGIGMNTEAFF.

This CDR3 reads CASSLAGGRTGELFF. CDR3 nucleotide sequence: TGTGCCAGCAGCTTAGCGGGAGGGCGGACCGGGGAGCTGTTTTTT. The J gene is TRBJ2-2, the V gene TRBV11-2, with 8 bases matching TRBD2. V dropped 1 base and J dropped 5; count of bases not matched to a gene: 3. This CDR3 has 15 residues. Per germline, CDR1 SGHAT and CDR2 FQNNGV.

The chain has TRBV11-2 and TRBJ1-1; 11 bases align to TRBD1. The CDR3 contains 14 residues. The J segment lost 7 bases and the V segment lost 4 bases, leaving 5 bases of the junction unmatched. Germline CDR1 and CDR2: SGHAT and FQNNGV. This CDR3 is CASSSGQGAGEAFF. In DNA, the CDR3 is TGTGCCAGCAGCTCCGGACAGGGGGCTGGTGAAGCTTTCTTT.

The CDR3 here is CASSPYREGTNQPQHF. In DNA form, the CDR3 reads TGTGCCAGCTCACCGTACAGGGAGGGGACCAATCAGCCCCAGCATTTT. This chain links TRBV18 with TRBJ1-5, with D perhaps matching TRBD1 (6 bases). CDR1 is KGHSH, CDR2 LQKENI, per germline. The ends were cut back, 3 bases at V and 3 bases at J, with 15 bases in the middle. This CDR3 contains 16 residues.

In its sample, this clone was seen a few times. The sample contains more than one DNA sequence encoding this CDR3. The chain carries TRBV27 and TRBJ2-2, with unresolved D. The CDR3 covers 14 residues. V dropped 2 bases and J dropped 4 bases, with 8 bases sitting between them. Germline CDR1 reads MNHEY; CDR2 reads SMNVEV (reference sequence). The CDR3 nucleotides are TGTGCCAGCAGTTTAAGTGCCGGCACCGGGGAGCTGTTTTTT. This translates into CASSLSAGTGELFF.

This sequence joins TRBV5-4 and TRBJ2-1, with 10 positions matching TRBD2. V lost 4 bases, J lost 9 bases, and 4 bases stayed unmatched. The CDR3 consists of 13 residues. From germline, CDR1 is SGHNT and CDR2 YYREEE (reference sequence). This CDR3 reads CASSPGTSVEQFF. The CDR3 DNA reads as TGTGCCAGCAGCCCCGGGACTAGCGTTGAGCAGTTCTTC.

The rearrangement joins TRBV28 to TRBJ1-2, with TRBD1 as a possible D gene (5 bases). The ends were cut back, 1 base at V and 5 bases at J, with 11 bases in the middle. The CDR3 contains 14 residues. CDR1 is MDHEN and CDR2 is SYDVKM in the germline V gene. CDR3 in DNA: TGTGCCAGCAGTTTATCGGCAGGGCGGTATGGCTACACCTTC. It is translated as CASSLSAGRYGYTF.

The chain uses TRBV21-1 and TRBJ2-1; the D segment call TRBD1 is taken from the table without a DNA check. TRBV21-1 is listed as a pseudogene. The CDR3 consists of 10 residues. CDR3 bases: TGTGCCAGCACCCAGGGGGGACAGTTCTTC. This codes for CASTQGGQFF.

This clone occurred a few times. CDR3 sequence reads: CASSLETGLNTDTQYF. CDR3 in DNA: TGCGCCAGCAGCTTGGAAACCGGACTGAACACAGATACGCAGTATTTT. The V call is TRBV5-1, the J call TRBJ2-3; TRBD2 might be the D (5 bases). CDR3 size: 16 residues. The ends were cut back, 0 bases at V and 2 bases at J, with 13 bases in the middle. CDR1 is SGHRS and CDR2 is YFSETQ in the germline V gene.

This clone showed up just once. The chain combines TRBV13 with TRBJ2-1; 8 positions match TRBD2. This CDR3 spans 16 amino acids. The germline gives CDR1 PRHDT, CDR2 FYEKMQ (reference sequence). With V trimmed by 1 base and J by 3 bases, 5 bases remained unmatched. The CDR3 DNA follows: TGTGCCAGCAGCTTAGTTGCACTAGCGGACTACAATGAGCAGTTCTTC. Its translation: CASSLVALADYNEQFF.

The chain has TRBV6-5 and TRBJ2-3; D unclear. There are 13 residues in the CDR3. Deletions cut 3 bases from V and 3 bases from J, with 7 bases between. Germline lookup yields CDR1 MNHEY and CDR2 SVGAGI. CDR3 in DNA: TGTGCCAGCAGTTATCCCGGGACAGATACGCAGTATTTT. This codes for CASSYPGTDTQYF.

The rearrangement uses TRBV19 and TRBJ2-1; TRBD2 aligns across 7 bases. This CDR3 comprises 15 residues. CDR1 is LNHDA and CDR2 is SQIVND in the germline V gene (reference sequence). Trimming at V came to 5 bases and at J to 7 bases, leaving 11 bases not matched to a gene. CDR3 sequence reads: CASSPRASGGNEQFF. CDR3 nucleotides: TGTGCCAGTAGTCCCCGGGCTAGCGGCGGGAATGAGCAGTTCTTC.

This clone was counted many times. The genes are TRBV11-3 and TRBJ1-2; 9 nucleotides agree with TRBD1. This CDR3 has 15 residues. The V and J ends lost 3 bases and 2 bases, in that order; junction bases with no gene match: 4. Germline CDR1 reads SGHNT; CDR2 reads YENEEA. The CDR3 sequence: CASSFVQGANYGYTF. The CDR3 DNA reads as TGTGCCAGCAGCTTCGTACAGGGGGCCAACTATGGCTACACCTTC. The full variable domain, completed using reference TRBV11-3 and TRBJ1-2, is EAGVVQSPRYKIIEKKQPVAFWCNPISGHNTLYWYLQNLGQGPELLIRYENEEAVDDSQLPKDRFSAERLKGVDSTLKIQPAELGDSAVYLCASSFVQGANYGYTFGSGTRLTVV.